Each of the 9 T cell receptor beta chains below was sequenced from the same sample in a study of post-analysis software for immune sequencing data. Unique-molecular-identifier-tagged TCR beta cDNA libraries were used. Using its own MiXCR run on the PCR reads, TCRdb lists one record per CDR3 protein. Among about 570,000 distinct CDR3 sequences listed, around a third were seen once. Study outcomes and limitations: In patients, TRBV5-6, TRBV5-1 and TRBV20-1 belonged to five TRBV segments found more frequently than in controls.

No antigens are known for them. The sequencing sample was made of blood. The receptors derive from a girl aged 2 to 17 with multiple sclerosis.

This clonotype was seen only a few times. The chain joins TRBV9 to TRBJ2-7, with D uncertain. Trimming pared 0 bases from V and 2 bases from J, leaving 12 bases between. This CDR3 contains 15 residues. CDR1 and CDR2 from the germline V gene are SGDLS and YYNGEE. CDR3 region: CASSVVGSPPYEQYF. Written as DNA, the CDR3 is TGTGCCAGCAGCGTAGTGGGAAGCCCACCCTACGAGCAGTACTTC.

The chain recombines TRBV3-1 with TRBJ2-5; D not resolved. CDR1 and CDR2 from the germline V gene are LGHDT and YNNKEL (reference sequence). Trimming left V 3 bases short and J 11 bases short, with 13 bases between. The CDR3 loop spans 12 amino acids. DNA of the CDR3: TGTGCCAGCAGCCAGATCGGTAAGGAGCAGTACTTC. Its protein product is CASSQIGKEQYF.

The chain employs TRBV7-3 and TRBJ2-5; 8 positions match TRBD1. The CDR3 has 15 residues. Germline values: CDR1 SGHTA, CDR2 FQGTGA. J gave up 1 base and V 2 bases, and 3 bases lay outside the gene matches. This CDR3 is CASSLLGQVQETQYF. As DNA, the CDR3 is TGTGCCAGCAGCTTACTGGGACAGGTCCAAGAGACCCAGTACTTC.

In its sample, this clonotype was seen a few times. The V and J genes are TRBV20-1 and TRBJ2-7; tentatively, D is TRBD2 (6 bases). The CDR3 loop spans 15 amino acids. V lost 6 bases to trimming and J lost 1 base, with 19 bases between them. Germline V gene data show CDR1 as DFQATT and CDR2 as SNEGSKA (reference sequence). The CDR3 is CSAPNRRGDSYEQYF. The CDR3 nucleotides are TGCAGTGCCCCCAATCGGCGGGGAGATTCCTACGAGCAGTACTTC.

V gene TRBV5-1 combines with J gene TRBJ2-3; the D gene is possibly TRBD1 (6 bases). The CDR3 contains 16 residues. Germline CDR1 is SGHRS and CDR2 is YFSETQ. V lost 4 bases to trimming and J lost 2 bases, with 17 bases between them. CDR3: CASSGDKDWVTDTQYF. The CDR3 DNA reads as TGCGCCAGCAGCGGGGACAAGGATTGGGTCACAGATACGCAGTATTTT.

This clonotype was counted between two and nine times. The chain has TRBV20-1 and TRBJ2-7; the D gene could be TRBD1 or TRBD2 (5 bases each). Deletions cut 3 bases from V and 7 bases from J, with 13 bases between. Germline CDR1 is DFQATT and CDR2 is SNEGSKA (reference sequence). This CDR3 region has 12 residues. CDR3 protein: CSASFPGREQYF. CDR3 nucleotide sequence: TGCAGTGCTAGTTTCCCGGGGCGTGAGCAGTACTTC.

CDR3 nucleotide sequence: TGTGCCAGCACTACAGAAAACATTCAGTACTTC. This gives the protein CASTTENIQYF. The rearrangement joins TRBV7-9 to TRBJ2-7; no clear D gene. With the DNA end fitting TRBJ2-4 better, the J assignment may be wrong. Germline V lookup: CDR1 SEHNR, CDR2 FQNEAQ (reference sequence). The CDR3 runs to 11 residues.

The table lists this clonotype with a few counts. The J gene is TRBJ2-3, the V gene TRBV29-1; 10 bases agree with TRBD2. The CDR3 extends over 15 amino acids. Germline lookup yields CDR1 SQVTM and CDR2 ANQGSEA. Unmatched junction bases numbered 6, after V lost 4 bases and J lost 2 bases. The DNA for the CDR3 is TGCAGCGTTGCATCCGGGACTAGCGACACAGATACGCAGTATTTT. This codes for CSVASGTSDTDTQYF.

As regards this clonotype: A read error may account for a junction end that differs from germline. The chain carries TRBV20-1 and TRBJ2-1, with a weak D call TRBD1 (6 bases). Germline CDR1 DFQATT, CDR2 SNEGSKA (reference sequence). This CDR3 region has 12 residues. CDR3 coding DNA: TGTTCCGCAGGGGACCTCTACAATGAGCAGTTCTTC. Translation: CSAGDLYNEQFF.